This TCR beta chain is drawn from a study of cytomegalovirus exposure and HLA in healthy donors. V dropped 3 bases and J dropped 4 bases, with 13 bases sitting between them. This CDR3 is built from 15 residues. CDR1 is SGDLS and CDR2 is YYNGEE in the germline V gene. This clone appeared once. The repertoire was sequenced with immunoSEQ multiplex PCR; TCRdb's copy has only in-frame clones and lacks some. The repertoire consists of over 250,000 clones, with roughly nine tenths occurring once and the leading ten covering about 1%. Material: PBMCs. The chain combines TRBV9 with TRBJ1-4; possibly TRBD1 for D (6 bases). The origin of this receptor is a woman aged 30 to 39 in good health and CMV-seropositive. CDR3 loop: CASSARDNYNEKLFF. The CDR3 coding sequence is TGTGCCAGCAGCGCACGGGACAACTATAATGAAAAACTGTTTTTT.